What follows describes a single T cell receptor beta chain. No antigen is known for it. This entry is derived from a study of cytomegalovirus exposure and HLA in healthy donors. The CDR3 has 14 residues. V lost 0 bases to trimming and J lost 13 bases; unmatched junction nucleotides: 6. From germline, CDR1 is KGHSH and CDR2 LQKENI. Study-wide findings and caveats: Researchers counted roughly 150 TCR beta chains as cytomegalovirus-associated.

The PCR contained 60 Vbeta and 13 Jbeta primers. Sequencing was performed with immunoSEQ multiplex PCR; in TCRdb, only in-frame clones are kept and a portion is missing. The table lists 85,000 to 100,000 clones, about 81% of them singletons. The sample consisted of PBMCs. J is TRBJ2-7 and V is TRBV18; 13 nucleotides align to TRBD2. The receptor comes from a woman aged 40 to 55 in good health and CMV-seropositive. CDR3 DNA sequence: TGTGCCAGCTCACCACCTCAACTAGCGGGAGGGCTCTACTTC. Translation gives CASSPPQLAGGLYF.